These T cell receptor beta chains were read from a single sample in a study of early T cells in non-severe SARS-CoV-2 infection. TCRdb processed the 5' RACE reads anew with MiXCR; each CDR3 protein has one entry. In the table there are about 69,000 distinct CDR3 sequences, more than 9.5% of which are singletons. The sample in question was whole blood, obtained at baseline. The source is an adult who was a healthcare worker with PCR-confirmed SARS-CoV-2 infection or an uninfected control (not recorded which). CDR3s include the opening cysteine and the closing phenylalanine or tryptophan. Each record gives: V gene, clone size, D gene, J gene, CDR3 DNA, CDR3 protein. D genes are given only for firm matches. A clone size is listed for some rows: how often the clone was seen (once, few, many), or a class if it is expanded.

TRBV20-1	few	TRBD1	TRBJ2-1	TGCAGTGCTAGAGATTTGGGGACAGGAAAGTACTACAATGAGCAGTTCTTC	CSARDLGTGKYYNEQFF
TRBV12-5	NA	TRBD2	TRBJ2-2	TGTGCTAGTGGTTTGTCCACTCCGGGACTAGCGGGAGTGTCCGGGGAGCTGTTTTTT	CASGLSTPGLAGVSGELFF
TRBV3-1	many	TRBD1	TRBJ2-1	TGTGCCAGCAGCTATCGACAGGGTCGTGAGCAGTTCTTC	CASSYRQGREQFF
TRBV11-1	few	NA	TRBJ2-2	TGTGCCAGCAGGCGCAGGCGGGCTACCGGGGAGCTGTTTTTT	CASRRRRATGELFF
TRBV5-1	many	NA	TRBJ1-3	TGCGCCAGCAGCTTGGACGGGGTTCTCTCTGGAAACACCATATATTTT	CASSLDGVLSGNTIYF
TRBV29-1	few	NA	TRBJ2-3	TGCAGCGCCGCAGGCACAGATACGCAGTATTTT	CSAAGTDTQYF
TRBV19	NA	NA	TRBJ2-5	TGTGCCAGTAGTATAGATCATAGCGGCCAAGAGACCCAGTACTTC	CASSIDHSGQETQYF
TRBV12-3/TRBV12-4	few	NA	TRBJ2-5	TGTGCCAGCAAGAGAGGAGGGAGGGAGACCCAGTACTTC	CASKRGGRETQYF
TRBV7-8	NA	TRBD2	TRBJ2-3	TGTGCCAGCAGCTTTGGGGAAGCGGGGATCGCAGATACGCAGTATTTT	CASSFGEAGIADTQYF
TRBV6-5	many	TRBD1	TRBJ2-7	TGTGCCAGCAGTTCCTGGGGACAGGGATACGAGCAGTACTTC	CASSSWGQGYEQYF
TRBV15	many	TRBD2	TRBJ2-3	TGTGCCACCAGCGGGGAGGGTAGGACAGATACGCAGTATTTT	CATSGEGRTDTQYF
TRBV7-6	few	NA	TRBJ2-3	TGTGCCAGCAGCTTCAGTTTTTCAGATACGCAGTATTTT	CASSFSFSDTQYF
TRBV18	many	NA	TRBJ2-3	TGTGCCAGCTCACCAATGGGACACCATACGCAGTATTTT	CASSPMGHHTQYF
TRBV18	few	NA	TRBJ2-5	TGTGCCAGCTCACCACCGGATGAGACCCAGTACTTC	CASSPPDETQYF
TRBV2	NA	TRBD2	TRBJ2-1	TGTGCCAGCAGTGATGCCCTAGCGGGAGTCGATGAGCAGTTCTTC	CASSDALAGVDEQFF
TRBV20-1	few	TRBD2	TRBJ2-1	TGCAGTGCTAGAGATACAACTAGCGGGAGTAGGGTGCAGTTCTTC	CSARDTTSGSRVQFF
TRBV9	NA	TRBD2	TRBJ2-3	TGTGCCAGCACCCTTAGCGGGAGGGCCGTGGATACGCAGTATTTT	CASTLSGRAVDTQYF
TRBV20-1	few	NA	TRBJ2-4	TGCAGTGCTAGAGATGGGGGGGCCAAAAACATTCAGTACTTC	CSARDGGAKNIQYF
TRBV7-6	once	NA	TRBJ2-7	TGTGCCAGCAGCCAGATGACGGGAGCCTACGAGCAGTACTTC	CASSQMTGAYEQYF
TRBV4-3	few	TRBD2	TRBJ2-1	TGCGCCAGCAGCCAGGAAGGTAGCGGGAGGTTAAATGAGCAGTTCTTC	CASSQEGSGRLNEQFF
TRBV7-9	few	TRBD2	TRBJ2-2	TGTGCCAGCAGCTTAAGCGGGAGAAGTGACACCGGGGAGCTGTTTTTT	CASSLSGRSDTGELFF
TRBV19	few	NA	TRBJ2-7	TGTGCCAGTAGTATAGGCCGGGCCAGCTCCTACGAGCAGTACTTC	CASSIGRASSYEQYF